This record covers a single TCR beta chain. Time point described: newly diagnosed GD, antithyroid drugs for less than 3 months. Preparation of the TCR library used RNA extracted from PBMCs. Relying on iRepertoire HTBI primers and Arm-PCR of CDR3 regions, the team built TCR beta libraries. MiXCR, applied by TCRdb to the multiplex PCR reads, yields one record per CDR3 protein. Of 540,000 or so distinct CDR3 sequences listed, roughly 13% are singletons. This entry is derived from a study of regulatory T cells in long-lasting Graves disease. Germline loops: CDR1 MNHGY, CDR2 SVAAGI. This CDR3 comprises 16 residues. The V segment lost 4 bases and the J segment 4 bases; nucleotides outside the gene matches: 6. The same data also contributed to another study, on T cells in Graves' hyperthyroidism and ophthalmopathy.

The source of this sequence is a man younger than 45 with Graves disease. The source material was peripheral blood mononuclear cells (PBMCs), sampled at new diagnosis, from a patient treated with antithyroid drugs. This chain joins TRBV6-9 and TRBJ2-1; 11 positions match TRBD2. This chain's CDR3 is CASSSYTSGSYNEQFF. The CDR3 bases are TGTGCCAGCAGTTCCTATACTAGCGGGAGTTACAATGAGCAGTTCTTC.